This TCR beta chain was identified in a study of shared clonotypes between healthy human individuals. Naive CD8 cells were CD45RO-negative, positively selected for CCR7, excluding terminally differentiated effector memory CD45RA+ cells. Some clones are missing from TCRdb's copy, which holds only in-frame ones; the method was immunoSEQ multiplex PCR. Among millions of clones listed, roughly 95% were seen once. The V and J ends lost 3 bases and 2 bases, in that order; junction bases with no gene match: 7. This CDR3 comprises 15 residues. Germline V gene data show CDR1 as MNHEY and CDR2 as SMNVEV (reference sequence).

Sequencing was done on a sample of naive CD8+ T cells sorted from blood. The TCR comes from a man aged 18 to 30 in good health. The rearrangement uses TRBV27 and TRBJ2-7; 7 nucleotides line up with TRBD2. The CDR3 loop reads CASSLDTGGTYEQYF. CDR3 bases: TGTGCCAGCAGTTTGGACACGGGAGGTACCTACGAGCAGTACTTC.